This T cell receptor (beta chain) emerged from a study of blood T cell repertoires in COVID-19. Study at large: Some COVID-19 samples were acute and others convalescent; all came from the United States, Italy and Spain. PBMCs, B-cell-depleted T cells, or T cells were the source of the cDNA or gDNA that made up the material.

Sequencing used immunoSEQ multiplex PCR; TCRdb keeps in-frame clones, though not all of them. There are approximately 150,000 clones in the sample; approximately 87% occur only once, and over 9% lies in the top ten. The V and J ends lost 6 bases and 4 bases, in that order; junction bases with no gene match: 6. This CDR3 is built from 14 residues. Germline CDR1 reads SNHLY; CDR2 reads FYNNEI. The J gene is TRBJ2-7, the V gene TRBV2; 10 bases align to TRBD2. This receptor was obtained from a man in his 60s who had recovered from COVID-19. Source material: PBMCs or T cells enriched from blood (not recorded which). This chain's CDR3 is CASREREGKYEQYF. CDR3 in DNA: TGTGCCAGCAGAGAGCGGGAGGGAAAGTACGAGCAGTACTTC.